The 32 T cell receptor beta chains below were found in one sample sequenced in a study of Tregs in tolerant kidney transplant recipients (dated by TCRdb to 2018 to 2020). The time point label of this sample denotes: blood sample drawn before combined kidney and bone marrow transplant. For bulk CFSE mixed lymphocyte reactions, CFSE-labeled recipient PBMCs were cocultured for 6 days with irradiated donor PBMCs, after which the cells were stained for CD3/CD4/CD8 and FACS-sorted. The library was prepared using the immunoSEQ multiplex PCR assay. As stored in TCRdb, this immuneACCESS dataset retains in-frame rearrangements with V and J assigned. A fraction of the clones does not appear; measured against another copy, unresolved V genes explain less than half of the discrepancy, and the remainder lacks a known reason. The sample yields about 15,000 clones; more than 50% were counted once. Under 4% of the sample comes from the top ten.

What these receptors recognize is not known. The sample was CD4+ T cells from blood cultured with allogeneic cells, taken before the transplant. These receptors all stem from a human patient who received a combined kidney and bone marrow transplant.

This clone turned up a few times. This chain uses TRBV27 with TRBJ2-7, with 8 positions matching TRBD2. The CDR3 has 15 residues. J was trimmed by 5 bases and V by 2 bases; bases with no gene match: 8. Germline CDR1 is MNHEY and CDR2 is SMNVEV (reference sequence). The CDR3 coding sequence is TGTGCCAGCAGTTTAACGGGGGGGGCAAGGGACGAGCAGTACTTC. Its protein is CASSLTGGARDEQYF.

This clone was seen a few times. This chain links TRBV12-5 with TRBJ2-3; D is uncertain. Trimming pared 3 bases from V and 2 bases from J, leaving 9 bases between. CDR3 length: 14 amino acids. Germline V lookup: CDR1 LGHNT, CDR2 FRNRAP. CDR3 loop: CASGLPRPTDTQYF. CDR3 nucleotide sequence: TGTGCTAGTGGTTTACCTAGACCCACAGATACGCAGTATTTT.

This clone occurred a few times. This CDR3 reads CSVDQVRFDEQFF. The CDR3 DNA reads TGCAGCGTTGATCAGGTTAGATTCGATGAGCAGTTCTTC. The V call is TRBV29-1, the J call TRBJ2-1; D call uncertain. Trimming took 3 bases from V and 8 from J, leaving 14 bases between them. CDR3 size: 13 residues. Germline V gene data show CDR1 as SQVTM and CDR2 as ANQGSEA.

This chain joins TRBV19 and TRBJ2-3, with 7 bases that match TRBD2. This CDR3 spans 16 amino acids. V dropped 5 bases and J dropped 4; count of bases not matched to a gene: 12. Germline lookup yields CDR1 LNHDA and CDR2 SQIVND (reference sequence). CDR3 nucleotides: TGTGCCAGTAGTGGGCTACTAGCGACAAAGCCAGATACGCAGTATTTT. Amino acids: CASSGLLATKPDTQYF.

The V and J genes are TRBV2 and TRBJ1-2; D is possibly TRBD1 (6 bases). The CDR3 has 14 amino acids. Deletions cut 8 bases from V and 4 bases from J, with 17 bases between. The germline V gene has CDR1 SNHLY and CDR2 FYNNEI. The CDR3: CASSRGKDSYGYTF. CDR3 DNA sequence: TGTGCCAGCTCCAGAGGGAAGGACAGCTATGGCTACACCTTC.

The chain joins TRBV11-2 to TRBJ2-3; 9 bases fit TRBD2. The germline V gene has CDR1 SGHAT and CDR2 FQNNGV. V shed 1 base and J 3 bases; nucleotides not matched to a gene: 8. The CDR3 has 17 amino acids. CDR3 sequence reads: CASSLGIGGGATDTQYF. The DNA of the CDR3 is TGTGCCAGCAGCTTAGGGATTGGCGGGGGGGCGACAGATACGCAGTATTTT.

A few counts support this clone. The chain has TRBV16 and TRBJ2-1, with TRBD2 matching 9 bases. The CDR3 covers 15 residues. Unmatched junction bases numbered 5, after V lost 3 bases and J lost 5 bases. Germline CDR1 KGHSY, CDR2 FQNENV. The chain's CDR3 is CASSQGTSFHNEQFF. The CDR3 DNA reads TGTGCCAGCAGCCAGGGGACTAGCTTCCACAATGAGCAGTTCTTC.

The chain recombines TRBV27 with TRBJ2-1; 7 bases fit TRBD1. From germline, CDR1 is MNHEY and CDR2 SMNVEV (reference sequence). The CDR3 sequence is 15 residues long. V was clipped by 4 bases and J by 2 bases; unmatched bases: 5. The CDR3 loop is CASSSQGDPYNEQFF. The CDR3 bases are TGTGCCAGCAGTTCCCAGGGGGACCCCTACAATGAGCAGTTCTTC.

CDR3 residues: CASSQSYRSYYGYTF. The CDR3 nucleotides are TGTGCCAGCAGCCAGAGTTACAGGTCATATTATGGCTACACCTTC. The chain links TRBV7-9 to TRBJ1-2, with a tentative D call TRBD1 (5 bases). Deletions cut 5 bases from V and 5 bases from J, with 18 bases between. CDR1 is SEHNR and CDR2 is FQNEAQ in the germline V gene (reference sequence). CDR3 length equals 15 residues.

The V and J genes are TRBV5-1 and TRBJ2-5, with 7 bases aligning to TRBD1. The CDR3 consists of 13 residues. V was pared by 3 bases and J by 5 bases, with 4 bases of the junction left unmatched. From germline, CDR1 is SGHRS and CDR2 YFSETQ. CDR3 bases: TGCGCCAGCAGCTCACAGGGGTCGGAGACCCAGTACTTC. Translating it yields CASSSQGSETQYF.

In its sample, this clone is large. V gene TRBV5-4 combines with J gene TRBJ2-1; the D gene is possibly TRBD2 (5 bases). Trimming shortened V by 0 bases and J by 5 bases, and 9 bases separated the two germline ends. The length of the CDR3 is 14 residues. From germline, CDR1 is SGHNT and CDR2 YYREEE (reference sequence). The CDR3 DNA sequence: TGTGCCAGCAGCTTGGAAGGGAGTCACAATGAGCAGTTCTTC. Translating gives CASSLEGSHNEQFF.

For this clone: With a much larger clone just one base away, this may be a read error. The chain couples TRBV5-6 to TRBJ2-7; TRBD2 matches at 14 bases. The CDR3 is 16 residues long. V dropped 4 bases and J dropped 5; count of bases not matched to a gene: 8. In germline, CDR1 is SGHDT, CDR2 YYEEEE. Written as DNA, the CDR3 is TGTGCCAGCAGCCCGTGGACTAGCGGGGGGACCCACGAGCAGTACTTC. Residues: CASSPWTSGGTHEQYF.

In this sample, this clone turned up a few times. V and J are TRBV29-1 and TRBJ1-1; 8 positions match TRBD1. CDR3 length: 14 amino acids. The V gene end was trimmed by 6 bases and the J gene end by 0 bases; junction bases not matched to a gene: 6. Germline CDR1 is SQVTM and CDR2 is ANQGSEA. The CDR3 here is CSVAQGAVNTEAFF. The CDR3 region has the DNA TGCAGCGTAGCTCAGGGGGCGGTGAACACTGAAGCTTTCTTT.

J is TRBJ2-2 and V is TRBV19; TRBD2 matches at 7 bases. The trim removed 2 bases at V and 3 bases at J, leaving 0 bases unmatched. The germline V gene encodes CDR1 LNHDA and CDR2 SQIVND (reference sequence). The CDR3 runs 14 residues. CDR3 sequence (DNA): TGTGCCAGTAGTATACGGGGGGACACCGGGGAGCTGTTTTTT. This codes for CASSIRGDTGELFF.

By share of the sample, this clone is medium-sized. J is TRBJ1-5 and V is TRBV4-1; the match to TRBD1 covers 9 bases. The V gene's germline CDR1 is MGHRA and CDR2 YSYEKL. The CDR3 consists of 15 residues. V lost 3 bases and J lost 5; bases outside the gene matches: 5. CDR3 bases: TGCGCCAGCAGCCAGTCGGACAGGGGTTATCAGCCCCAGCATTTT. This gives the protein CASSQSDRGYQPQHF.

This clone was recorded only once. The gene calls are TRBV7-2 and TRBJ2-7, with TRBD2 as a possible D gene (6 bases). V was clipped by 1 base and J by 2 bases, with 12 bases between them. CDR1 is SGHTA, CDR2 FQGNSA, per germline. This CDR3 spans 15 amino acids. CDR3 loop: CASSLETGRPYEQYF. The DNA of the CDR3 is TGTGCCAGCAGCTTAGAGACCGGGAGACCCTACGAGCAGTACTTC. The full variable domain, in which reference TRBV7-2 and TRBJ2-7 provide the parts outside the CDR3, is GAGVSQSPSNKVTEKGKDVELRCDPISGHTALYWYRQSLGQGLEFLIYFQGNSAPDKSGLPSDRFSAERTGGSVSTLTIQRTQQEDSAVYLCASSLETGRPYEQYFGPGTRLTVT.

The J gene is TRBJ2-1, the V gene TRBV27, with 12 bases fitting TRBD2. V was pared by 5 bases and J by 7 bases, with 9 bases of the junction left unmatched. The germline V gene has CDR1 MNHEY and CDR2 SMNVEV (reference sequence). This CDR3 is 16 amino acids long. The CDR3 is CASSILLAGGPNEQFF. The CDR3 nucleotides read TGTGCCAGCAGTATCCTGCTAGCGGGGGGGCCGAATGAGCAGTTCTTC.

The rearrangement links TRBV27 to TRBJ2-7; D ambiguous. This CDR3 is 11 amino acids long. Germline V CDR1 and CDR2: MNHEY, SMNVEV (reference sequence). The V and J ends lost 6 bases and 4 bases respectively, with 7 bases between them. CDR3 sequence (DNA): TGTGCCAGCAGGACTTTGTACGAGCAGTACTTC. It is translated as CASRTLYEQYF.

This clone was seen a handful of times. The V call is TRBV7-3, the J call TRBJ2-3, with 7 bases identical to TRBD2. The germline V gene encodes CDR1 SGHTA and CDR2 FQGTGA. J lost 3 bases, V lost 0 bases, and 3 bases had no gene match. The CDR3 has 15 residues. Written as DNA, the CDR3 is TGTGCCAGCAGCTTAACGACTAGCCGGACAGATACGCAGTATTTT. This translates into CASSLTTSRTDTQYF.

In this sample, this clone turned up a few times. Other DNA variants within this sample encode the same CDR3. CDR3 amino acids: CAWAQEAGSPLHF. The DNA of the CDR3 is TGTGCCTGGGCTCAGGAGGCCGGCTCACCCCTCCACTTT. The chain carries TRBV30 and TRBJ1-6; D unresolved. The CDR3 loop spans 13 amino acids. CDR1 and CDR2 (germline): GTSNPN, SVGIG (reference sequence). Trimming left V 5 bases short and J 10 bases short, with 15 bases between.

The chain carries TRBV11-3 and TRBJ1-3, with 9 bases identical to TRBD1. The CDR3 is 16 residues long. Germline V lookup: CDR1 SGHNT, CDR2 YENEEA. V lost 1 base to trimming and J lost 2 bases; unmatched junction nucleotides: 3. The CDR3 DNA sequence: TGTGCCAGCAGCTTAGCTCGGACAGGGGCTGGAAACACCATATATTTT. This gives the protein CASSLARTGAGNTIYF.

By share, this clone counts as medium-sized. The rearrangement uses TRBV2 and TRBJ1-1; possible D gene TRBD1, 6 bases. The CDR3 runs 16 residues. Germline V gives CDR1 SNHLY, CDR2 FYNNEI. The V end lost 2 bases, the J end lost 4 bases, and 17 bases lay between the germline ends. CDR3 amino acids: CASSERQALLGTEAFF. The CDR3 DNA sequence: TGTGCCAGCAGTGAAAGACAGGCACTTTTGGGCACTGAAGCTTTCTTT.

This clone was seen more than once but under ten times. The chain has TRBV7-3 and TRBJ1-1, with TRBD1 identical over 9 bases. The CDR3 sequence is 14 residues long. V was pared by 3 bases and J by 3 bases, with 2 bases of the junction left unmatched. Per germline, CDR1 SGHTA and CDR2 FQGTGA. DNA of the CDR3: TGTGCCAGCAGCTTTTGGACAGGGGACACTGAAGCTTTCTTT. It translates to CASSFWTGDTEAFF.

As concerns this clone: Within the sample, other DNA sequences also encode this same CDR3. The J gene is TRBJ1-6, the V gene TRBV28; 7 positions match TRBD1. This CDR3 comprises 17 residues. Germline CDR1 reads MDHEN; CDR2 reads SYDVKM. V dropped 6 bases and J dropped 9; count of bases not matched to a gene: 17. The CDR3 spells CASSPVTGAYLISPLHF. The CDR3 DNA reads as TGTGCCAGCAGCCCCGTTACAGGGGCCTACCTAATTTCACCCCTCCACTTT.

The chain joins TRBV4-2 to TRBJ2-1, with 9 bases lining up with TRBD2. The J segment lost 0 bases and the V segment lost 1 base, leaving 16 bases of the junction unmatched. The V gene's germline CDR1 is LGHNA and CDR2 YNFKEQ. This CDR3 contains 21 residues. In DNA form, the CDR3 reads TGTGCCAGCAGCCAAGTCCATCCCCAGCCTAGCGGGGTCGGCTCCTACAATGAGCAGTTCTTC. Amino acids: CASSQVHPQPSGVGSYNEQFF.

This chain uses TRBV6-4 with TRBJ2-1, with TRBD2 matching 8 bases. Germline values: CDR1 MRHNA, CDR2 SNTAGT. The ends lost 4 bases at V and 15 bases at J; junction bases unmatched: 20. This CDR3 region has 16 residues. The CDR3 nucleotides read TGTGCCAGCAGTGCTGATAACGGGAGGGCCTTAAATGAGTCGTTCTTC. This sequence encodes CASSADNGRALNESFF.

V usage is TRBV5-1 and J usage is TRBJ2-3; D might be TRBD1 (6 bases). V was cut by 5 bases and J by 4 bases, with 8 bases left in between. This CDR3 region has 12 residues. Germline V gives CDR1 SGHRS, CDR2 YFSETQ. CDR3 sequence: CASRQGSDTQYF. DNA for the CDR3: TGCGCCAGCAGACAGGGCTCAGATACGCAGTATTTT.

This chain connects TRBV7-3 to TRBJ2-5; 10 nucleotides line up with TRBD2. V lost 2 bases and J lost 3; bases outside the gene matches: 3. CDR1 and CDR2 (germline): SGHTA, FQGTGA. The length of the CDR3 is 15 residues. The CDR3 spells CASSLAGLAEETQYF. The CDR3 DNA reads TGTGCCAGCAGCTTAGCCGGACTAGCGGAAGAGACCCAGTACTTC.

V and J are TRBV2 and TRBJ2-5; perhaps TRBD2 as D (6 bases). Germline assignment: CDR1 SNHLY and CDR2 FYNNEI. CDR3 length equals 13 residues. Trimming left V 7 bases short and J 2 bases short, with 11 bases between. CDR3 DNA sequence: TGTGCCAGCACTAGGGGACTGCAAGAGACCCAGTACTTC. Translating it yields CASTRGLQETQYF.

The chain uses TRBV5-4 and TRBJ2-4, with TRBD2 as a possible D gene (5 bases). Germline assignment: CDR1 SGHNT and CDR2 YYREEE (reference sequence). Trimming took 0 bases from V and 8 from J, leaving 18 bases between them. CDR3 length: 16 amino acids. The CDR3 bases are TGTGCCAGCAGCTTGGGTGCAGGCCTAGCCAAGGACATTCAGTACTTC. Translating gives CASSLGAGLAKDIQYF.

The chain combines TRBV28 with TRBJ1-4; D not resolved. The CDR3 sequence is 14 residues long. Trimming stripped 3 bases from V and 7 bases from J, with 12 bases between. Germline CDR1 MDHEN, CDR2 SYDVKM. DNA for the CDR3: TGTGCCAGCAGTTTGGTAGGGCGGGGTGAAAAACTGTTTTTT. Amino acid sequence: CASSLVGRGEKLFF.

This clone showed up just a few times. The V gene is TRBV7-3, the J gene TRBJ2-1, with TRBD2 as a possible D gene (5 bases). Germline V CDR1 and CDR2: SGHTA, FQGTGA. V dropped 5 bases and J dropped 6 bases, with 14 bases sitting between them. The CDR3 consists of 14 residues. The CDR3 here is CASSPTGAGNEQFF. The CDR3 region has the DNA TGTGCCAGCAGCCCCACGGGTGCGGGCAATGAGCAGTTCTTC.